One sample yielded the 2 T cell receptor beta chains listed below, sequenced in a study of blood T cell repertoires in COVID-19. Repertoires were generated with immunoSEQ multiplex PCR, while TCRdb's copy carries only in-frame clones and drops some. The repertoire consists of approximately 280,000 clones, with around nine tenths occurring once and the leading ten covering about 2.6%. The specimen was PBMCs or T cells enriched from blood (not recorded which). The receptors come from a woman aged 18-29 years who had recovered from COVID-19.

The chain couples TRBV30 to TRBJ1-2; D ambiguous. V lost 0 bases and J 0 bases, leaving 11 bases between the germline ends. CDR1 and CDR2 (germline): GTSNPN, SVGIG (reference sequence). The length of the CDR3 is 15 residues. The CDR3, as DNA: TGTGCCTGGAGTGTCCGGGGTGCAGCTAACTATGGCTACACCTTC. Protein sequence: CAWSVRGAANYGYTF.

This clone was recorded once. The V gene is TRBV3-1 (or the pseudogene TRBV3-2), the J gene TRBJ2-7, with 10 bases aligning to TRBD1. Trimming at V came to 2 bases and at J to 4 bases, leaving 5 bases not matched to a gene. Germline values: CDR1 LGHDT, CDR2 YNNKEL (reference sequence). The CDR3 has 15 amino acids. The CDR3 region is CASSQLPGQGYEQYF. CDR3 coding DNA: TGTGCCAGCAGCCAATTACCGGGACAGGGGTACGAGCAGTACTTC.